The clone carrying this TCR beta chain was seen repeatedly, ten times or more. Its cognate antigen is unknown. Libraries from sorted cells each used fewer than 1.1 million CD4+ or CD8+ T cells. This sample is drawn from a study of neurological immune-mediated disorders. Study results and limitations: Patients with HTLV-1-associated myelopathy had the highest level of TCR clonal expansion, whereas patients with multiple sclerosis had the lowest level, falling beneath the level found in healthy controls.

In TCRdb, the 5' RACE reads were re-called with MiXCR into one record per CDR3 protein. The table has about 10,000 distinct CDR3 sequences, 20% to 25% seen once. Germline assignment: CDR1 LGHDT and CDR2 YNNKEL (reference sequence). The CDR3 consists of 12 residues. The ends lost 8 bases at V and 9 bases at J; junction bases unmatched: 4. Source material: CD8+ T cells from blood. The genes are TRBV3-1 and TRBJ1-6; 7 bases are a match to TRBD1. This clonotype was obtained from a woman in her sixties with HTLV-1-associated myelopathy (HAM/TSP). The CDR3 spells CASQGGVSPLHF. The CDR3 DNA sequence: TGTGCCAGCCAGGGGGGAGTTTCACCCCTCCACTTT.